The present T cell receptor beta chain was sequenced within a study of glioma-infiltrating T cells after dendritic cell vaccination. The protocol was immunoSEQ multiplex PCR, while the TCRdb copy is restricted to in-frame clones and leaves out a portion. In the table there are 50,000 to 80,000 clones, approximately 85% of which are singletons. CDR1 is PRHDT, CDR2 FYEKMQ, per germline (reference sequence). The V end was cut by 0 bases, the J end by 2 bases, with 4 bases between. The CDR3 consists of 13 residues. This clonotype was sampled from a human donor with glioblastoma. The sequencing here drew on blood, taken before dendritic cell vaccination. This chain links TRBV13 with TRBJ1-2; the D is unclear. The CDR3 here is CASSLGTNYGYTF. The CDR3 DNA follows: TGTGCCAGCAGCTTAGGGACAAACTATGGCTACACCTTC.